These 27 T cell receptor beta chains share one sample of origin, sequenced in a study of siplizumab effects on memory and regulatory T cells (dated by TCRdb to the late 2010s). Receptors were amplified or captured by the immunoSEQ multiplex PCR assay. Entries here come from immuneACCESS through TCRdb and include only in-frame sequences with V and J called. Some clones fail to appear in such tables; in the studies checked, an unresolved V gene covers under half of the shortfall, and the cause of the remainder is unknown. Counted in this sample were fewer than 120,000 clones; roughly 89% of them appeared once. Approximately 1.2% of the sample belongs to the ten largest clones. Sequencing used CD4+ T cells sorted from blood. The receptors stem from a human donor in good health.

The genes are TRBV10-1 and TRBJ2-3; D may be TRBD1 (6 bases). The CDR3 is made up of 14 amino acids. From germline, CDR1 is WNHNN and CDR2 SYGVQD (reference sequence). Trimming left V 7 bases short and J 3 bases short, with 14 bases between. In DNA, the CDR3 is TGCGCCAGCACGGCAGGGGTTGGGACAGATACGCAGTATTTT. Amino acids: CASTAGVGTDTQYF.

The gene calls are TRBV7-3 and TRBJ1-1; D unclear. V shed 0 bases and J shed 4 bases, with 12 bases lying between them. Germline loops: CDR1 SGHTA, CDR2 FQGTGA. The CDR3 has 15 residues. For the CDR3, the DNA is TGTGCCAGCAGCTTAACGCGAGGAGGGATCACTGAAGCTTTCTTT. Translating gives CASSLTRGGITEAFF.

The V and J genes are TRBV4-1 and TRBJ1-2; weak D call: TRBD1 (5 bases). V was shortened by 1 base and J by 8 bases, with 11 bases between the two germline ends. There are 13 residues in the CDR3. CDR1 MGHRA and CDR2 YSYEKL come from the germline V gene. CDR3 sequence (DNA): TGCGCCAGCAGCCAAGTAATGGGGCGGGGCTACACCTTC. Amino acid sequence: CASSQVMGRGYTF.

This clone was observed a few times. This chain uses TRBV18 with TRBJ1-1, with D possibly matching TRBD1 (5 bases). The CDR3 contains 16 residues. The V end lost 3 bases, the J end lost 1 base, and 15 bases lay between the germline ends. Germline V gene lookup returns CDR1 KGHSH and CDR2 LQKENI. The CDR3 sequence: CASSPPLGPPNTEAFF. The CDR3 DNA is TGTGCCAGCTCACCGCCATTGGGACCTCCGAACACTGAAGCTTTCTTT.

This clone appeared once. The chain combines TRBV10-3 with TRBJ2-7; TRBD2 matches 7 bases. CDR1 ENHRY and CDR2 SYGVKD come from the germline V gene. The CDR3 is 14 residues long. Unmatched junction bases numbered 7, after V lost 6 bases and J lost 2 bases. The CDR3 nucleotides read TGTGCCATCAGAGGAGCGGGACCTACCTACGAGCAGTACTTC. Translation gives CAIRGAGPTYEQYF.

V usage is TRBV18 and J usage is TRBJ1-1, with D uncertain. The CDR3 runs to 14 residues. The V and J ends lost 2 bases and 3 bases respectively, with 10 bases between them. Germline values: CDR1 KGHSH, CDR2 LQKENI. For the CDR3, the DNA is TGTGCCAGCTCACCAACGGACGGTGACACTGAAGCTTTCTTT. Its protein is CASSPTDGDTEAFF.

The gene calls are TRBV4-1 and TRBJ2-6, with TRBD1 identical over 7 bases. From germline, CDR1 is MGHRA and CDR2 YSYEKL. CDR3 size: 17 residues. V was pared by 4 bases and J by 3 bases, with 9 bases of the junction left unmatched. The CDR3 reads CASSRWKGAGGANVLTF. The CDR3 DNA reads TGCGCCAGCAGCCGCTGGAAGGGGGCCGGTGGGGCCAACGTCCTGACTTTC.

Of note for this clone: The DNA is omitted, as the CDR3 cannot be located on it reliably, and the CDR3 follows TCRdb's listing. The chain joins TRBV30 to TRBJ2-1; the table names TRBD2, a call not compared with the DNA. CDR1 GTSNPN and CDR2 SVGIG come from the germline V gene (reference sequence). The CDR3 is made up of 11 amino acids, end residues included. The CDR3 sequence: CAWGGGALAFF.

This chain links TRBV4-1 with TRBJ2-5, with 8 positions matching TRBD2. Trimming removed 2 bases from V and 5 bases from J; junction bases left unmatched: 10. The germline CDR1 and CDR2 sequences are MGHRA and YSYEKL. CDR3 length: 16 amino acids. CDR3 DNA sequence: TGCGCCAGCAGCCAAATTTCCGGGAGGGCCGAGGAGACCCAGTACTTC. It specifies CASSQISGRAEETQYF.

The chain uses TRBV7-8 and TRBJ2-1; 7 bases agree with TRBD2. Germline values: CDR1 SGHVS, CDR2 FQNEAQ. V lost 1 base, J lost 3 bases, and 6 bases stayed unmatched. This CDR3 has 16 amino acids. CDR3 sequence (DNA): TGTGCCAGCAGCTTAGGTCGGCTAGCGGTCTACAATGAGCAGTTCTTC. The encoded protein is CASSLGRLAVYNEQFF.

The V gene is TRBV2, the J gene TRBJ1-6; possible D gene TRBD1, 6 bases. This CDR3 has 14 residues. Germline V gives CDR1 SNHLY, CDR2 FYNNEI. With 6 bases removed from V and 7 bases from J, the gap between germline ends came to 13 bases. Here the CDR3 reads CASRGGRLNSPLHF. DNA for the CDR3: TGTGCCAGCAGGGGGGGCAGATTAAATTCACCCCTCCACTTT.

The chain couples TRBV6-5 to TRBJ2-3, with D maybe TRBD2 (5 bases). The germline gives CDR1 MNHEY, CDR2 SVGAGI. The CDR3 covers 15 residues. The V end lost 6 bases, the J end lost 6 bases, and 19 bases lay between the germline ends. In DNA, the CDR3 is TGTGCCAGCAGATCCCCGGGATGGGCATCCGATACGCAGTATTTT. It is translated as CASRSPGWASDTQYF.

The chain carries TRBV11-2 and TRBJ2-5; tentatively, D is TRBD2 (5 bases). The germline V and J ends were trimmed by 2 bases and 1 base, with 8 bases remaining between them. From germline, CDR1 is SGHAT and CDR2 FQNNGV. The CDR3 spans 14 residues. The CDR3 nucleotides read TGTGCCAGCAGCTTACCCCTAGCCCAAGAGACCCAGTACTTC. Its protein product is CASSLPLAQETQYF.

This chain connects TRBV19 to TRBJ1-1; TRBD1 matches at 8 bases. Germline CDR1 LNHDA, CDR2 SQIVND (reference sequence). The trim removed 1 base at V and 0 bases at J, leaving 1 base unmatched. The CDR3 totals 15 residues. CDR3 in DNA: TGTGCCAGTAGTATAGGGGGACAGGTGAACACTGAAGCTTTCTTT. Protein product: CASSIGGQVNTEAFF.

V is TRBV29-1 and J is TRBJ2-1; D is possibly TRBD1 or TRBD2 (5 bases each). The V and J ends lost 4 bases and 5 bases respectively, with 15 bases between them. This CDR3 has 14 residues. Germline V gives CDR1 SQVTM, CDR2 ANQGSEA. CDR3 loop: CSVGRRLGDNEQFF. For the CDR3, the DNA is TGCAGCGTTGGGAGGCGGCTAGGGGACAATGAGCAGTTCTTC.

The genes are TRBV5-4 and TRBJ1-6; TRBD1 is a possible D gene (6 bases). Between the trimmed V and J ends, which lost 3 bases and 5 bases, there was a span of 9 bases. CDR3 length: 14 residues. Looked up from germline, CDR1 is SGHNT and CDR2 is YYREEE (reference sequence). The CDR3 is CASSSTGNNSPLHF. In DNA form, the CDR3 reads TGTGCCAGCAGCTCCACAGGGAATAATTCACCCCTCCACTTT.

The chain has TRBV9 and TRBJ2-6; D uncertain. The length of the CDR3 is 13 residues. CDR1 SGDLS and CDR2 YYNGEE come from the germline V gene. V was pared by 6 bases and J by 4 bases, with 8 bases between. CDR3 residues: CASTPSGANVLTF. In DNA form, the CDR3 reads TGTGCCAGCACCCCGTCAGGGGCCAACGTCCTGACTTTC.

The chain combines TRBV6-6 with TRBJ2-7, with D perhaps TRBD1 (5 bases). V lost 0 bases and J lost 4, with 10 bases in between. The CDR3 spans 14 residues. Germline CDR1 is MNHNY and CDR2 is SVGAGI (reference sequence). The chain's CDR3 is CASSYSIGAYEQYF. The CDR3 bases are TGTGCCAGCAGTTACTCGATAGGGGCTTACGAGCAGTACTTC.

The chain has TRBV18 and TRBJ2-1, with a weak D call TRBD2 (6 bases). V was cut by 3 bases and J by 4 bases, with 7 bases left in between. Germline lookup yields CDR1 KGHSH and CDR2 LQKENI. This CDR3 contains 13 residues. The CDR3 nucleotides read TGTGCCAGCTCACCCGGGAGTTACAATGAGCAGTTCTTC. This encodes CASSPGSYNEQFF.

The gene calls are TRBV11-2 and TRBJ2-7; tentative D call: TRBD1 (6 bases). Germline values: CDR1 SGHAT, CDR2 FQNNGV. Trimming cost V 6 bases and J 7 bases, with 22 bases left between them. This CDR3 contains 15 residues. DNA of the CDR3: TGTGCCAGCAGTGCCGCCGGGACAAGGGCATCGGAGCAGTACTTC. Translating it yields CASSAAGTRASEQYF.

This clone has a single count. V is TRBV5-1 and J is TRBJ1-4; D unresolved. Trimming removed 4 bases at V and 2 bases at J, with 12 bases between. Germline V gene sequence: CDR1 SGHRS, CDR2 YFSETQ. CDR3 length equals 15 residues. The chain's CDR3 is CASSLRTGTNEKLFF. CDR3 nucleotides: TGCGCCAGCAGCCTGAGAACGGGCACTAATGAAAAACTGTTTTTT.

The rearrangement links TRBV6-1 to TRBJ2-7; 8 nucleotides line up with TRBD1. CDR1 MNHNS and CDR2 SASEGT come from the germline V gene. The V and J ends lost 2 bases and 4 bases, in that order; junction bases with no gene match: 10. CDR3 size: 16 residues. In DNA form, the CDR3 reads TGTGCCAGCAGTGAACCCGGGACAGGTCCAAAATACGAGCAGTACTTC. Protein: CASSEPGTGPKYEQYF.

The V call is TRBV6-4, the J call TRBJ2-3; 10 positions agree with TRBD2. V was pared by 4 bases and J by 4 bases, with 8 bases of the junction left unmatched. The CDR3 spans 16 residues. CDR1 is MRHNA, CDR2 SNTAGT, per germline. The CDR3 spells CASSALAGKDADTQYF. For the CDR3, the DNA is TGTGCCAGCAGTGCACTAGCGGGAAAAGACGCAGATACGCAGTATTTT.

This clone was detected a few times. The V and J genes are TRBV2 and TRBJ1-6; D is unclear. The CDR3 loop spans 14 amino acids. V was trimmed by 6 bases and J by 7 bases, leaving 13 bases between them. CDR1 and CDR2 (germline): SNHLY, FYNNEI. This CDR3 is CASSLVNGNSPLHF. The CDR3, as DNA: TGTGCCAGCAGCCTGGTGAATGGGAATTCACCCCTCCACTTT.

The chain couples TRBV5-4 to TRBJ2-4, with D uncertain. The germline V gene has CDR1 SGHNT and CDR2 YYREEE (reference sequence). This CDR3 has 15 amino acids. With 4 bases removed from V and 9 bases from J, the gap between germline ends came to 20 bases. The CDR3 protein is CASSPTPRLEGIQYF. The CDR3 DNA reads as TGTGCCAGCAGCCCCACCCCCCGTTTAGAAGGCATTCAGTACTTC.

This chain links TRBV29-1 with TRBJ2-5; no definite D call. The V end lost 4 bases, the J end lost 3 bases, and 9 bases lay between the germline ends. The CDR3 spans 12 residues. Germline CDR1 SQVTM, CDR2 ANQGSEA. CDR3 DNA: TGCAGCGTTGCCCGTCAAGAAGAGACCCAGTACTTC. Its protein product is CSVARQEETQYF.

J is TRBJ2-6 and V is TRBV27; perhaps TRBD1 as D (6 bases). V was shortened by 3 bases and J by 4 bases, with 13 bases between the two germline ends. Germline V CDR1 and CDR2: MNHEY, SMNVEV (reference sequence). This CDR3 has 16 residues. The CDR3 loop reads CASSFTGLGGANVLTF. The CDR3 DNA sequence: TGTGCCAGCAGTTTTACAGGGCTTGGAGGGGCCAACGTCCTGACTTTC.